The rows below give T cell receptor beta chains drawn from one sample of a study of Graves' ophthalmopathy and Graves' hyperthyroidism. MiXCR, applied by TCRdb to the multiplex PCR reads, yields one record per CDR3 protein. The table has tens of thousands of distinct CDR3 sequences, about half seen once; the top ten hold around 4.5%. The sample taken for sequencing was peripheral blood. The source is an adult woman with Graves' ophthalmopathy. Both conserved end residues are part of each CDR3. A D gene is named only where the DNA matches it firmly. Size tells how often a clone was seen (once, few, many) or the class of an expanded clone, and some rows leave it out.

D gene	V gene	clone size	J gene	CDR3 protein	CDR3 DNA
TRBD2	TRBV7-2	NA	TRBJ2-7	CASTLPILAGAYEQYF	TGTGCCAGCACTTTACCCATACTAGCGGGAGCCTACGAGCAGTACTTC
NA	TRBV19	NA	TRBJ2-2	CARTGQVSTGELFF	TGTGCCAGAACAGGACAAGTAAGCACCGGGGAGCTGTTTTTT
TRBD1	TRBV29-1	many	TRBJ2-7	CSVESDRGDSYEQYF	TGCAGCGTTGAATCGGACAGGGGGGACTCCTACGAGCAGTACTTC
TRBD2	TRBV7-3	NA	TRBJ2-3	CASSLTTGGSSSYNEQYF	TGTGCCAGCAGCTTAACGACGGGAGGGAGTAGCTCCTACAATGAGCAGTATTTT
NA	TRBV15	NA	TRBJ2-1	CATSREAYNEQFF	TGTGCCACCAGCAGAGAGGCATACAATGAGCAGTTCTTC
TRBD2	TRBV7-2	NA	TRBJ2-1	CASSLQGLAGANEQFF	TGTGCCAGCAGCTTACAGGGACTAGCGGGGGCGAATGAGCAGTTCTTC
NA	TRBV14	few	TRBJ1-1	CASSQEVRGRAFF	TGTGCCAGCAGCCAAGAGGTCCGGGGAAGAGCTTTCTTT
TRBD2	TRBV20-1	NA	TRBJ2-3	CSGTSGRSSTDTQYF	TGTTCCGGGACTAGCGGGAGAAGCAGCACAGATACGCAGTATTTT
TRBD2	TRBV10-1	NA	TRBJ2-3	CASRGGRGGSTDTQYF	TGCGCCAGTCGGGGGGGGAGGGGGGGCTCGACAGATACGCAGTATTTT
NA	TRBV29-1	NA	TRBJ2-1	CSLGSSYNEQFF	TGCAGCTTAGGGAGCTCCTACAATGAGCAGTTCTTC
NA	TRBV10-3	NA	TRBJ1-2	CAISDTGLYGYTF	TGTGCCATCAGTGACACGGGGCTCTATGGCTACACCTTC
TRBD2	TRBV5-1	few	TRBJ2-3	CASSLALTSGSTDTQYF	TGCGCCAGCAGCTTGGCCCTGACTAGCGGGAGCACAGATACGCAGTATTTT
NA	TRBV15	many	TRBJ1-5	CATAGLNNQPQHF	TGTGCCACAGCCGGGTTGAACAATCAGCCCCAGCATTTT
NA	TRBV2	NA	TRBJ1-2	CASSRGTAGGYTF	TGTGCCAGCAGCCGCGGGACCGCGGGGGGCTACACCTTC
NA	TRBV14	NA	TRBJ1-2	CASSQGTQDYGYTF	TGTGCCAGCAGCCAAGGAACACAGGACTATGGCTACACCTTC
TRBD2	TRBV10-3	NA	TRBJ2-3	CAISERASGTSDTQYF	TGTGCCATCAGTGAGAGGGCTAGCGGGACCTCGGATACGCAGTATTTT
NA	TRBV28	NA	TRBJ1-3	CASSRTGGPGNTIYF	TGTGCCAGCAGTCGGACCGGGGGACCTGGAAACACCATATATTTT
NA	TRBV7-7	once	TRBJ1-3	CASLLKSGNTIYF	TGTGCTAGCCTCCTTAAGTCTGGAAACACCATATATTTT
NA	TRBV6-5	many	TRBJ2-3	CASSYSWTSTDTQYF	TGTGCCAGCAGTTACTCCTGGACTAGCACAGATACGCAGTATTTT
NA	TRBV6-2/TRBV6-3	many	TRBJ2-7	CASSYSRAQGEQYF	TGTGCCAGCAGTTACTCGAGGGCTCAAGGCGAGCAGTACTTC
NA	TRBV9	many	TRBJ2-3	CASSVYDSSTDTQYF	TGTGCCAGCAGCGTATATGACAGTTCCACAGATACGCAGTATTTT
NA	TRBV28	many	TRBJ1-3	CASRTQGSGNTIYF	TGTGCCAGCAGAACCCAAGGGTCTGGAAACACCATATATTTT
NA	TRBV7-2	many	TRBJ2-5	CASSASHRQETQYF	TGTGCCAGCAGCGCCTCTCACAGACAAGAGACCCAGTACTTC
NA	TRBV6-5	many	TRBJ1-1	CASTPDGNTEAFF	TGTGCCAGCACCCCCGACGGGAACACTGAAGCTTTCTTT